The entry below gives a single T cell receptor beta chain sequence along with its context. This receptor's antigen is unknown. Base qualities are missing; no much larger clone stands one base away. The entry originates in a study of blood T cell repertoires in COVID-19 (dated by TCRdb to 2020 to 2021). A note on the overall study: Collaborator samples came from the United States, Italy and Spain and covered acute and convalescent phases of COVID-19. Where available, HLA class I and class II types were taken from metadata supplied by the sample provider and were not determined by assay-based typing. The prospective study material was composed of cDNA or gDNA derived from T cells, B-cell-depleted T cells, or PBMCs. Samples came from the ongoing ImmuneRACE study (first 160 participants) plus 1,254 subjects from 6 global collaborators. Subjects who had been exposed to COVID-19, were actively infected with it, or had recovered from it provided the deeply sampled blood TCRbeta repertoires that made up the dataset. A freely available public database, intended as a resource for researchers studying the immune response to SARS-CoV-2, is where the repertoires were released. A de-identified subject ID, COVID-19 status, age in years and sex were almost always included in the sample metadata.

In the prospective study, participants were about 18 to 90 years old, resided in 24 geographic areas of the United States, and were enrolled through a virtual design. In the prospective study, cohorts were assigned on the basis of participant-reported clinical history obtained from a screening survey and a study questionnaire. Recovered participants in ImmuneRACE Cohort 3 were defined by two consecutive negative NP/OP PCR tests, clearance by a healthcare professional, or resolution of symptoms. In the prospective study, mobile phlebotomists collected whole blood, serum and a nasopharyngeal or oropharyngeal swab from each participant. Prospective study participants could optionally give additional blood draws and questionnaires over a roughly two-month period. Before DNA extraction, prospective study blood samples were shipped either frozen or at room temperature. The immunoSEQ Assay, a bias-controlled multiplex PCR, was used to amplify TCRbeta CDR3 regions from genomic DNA. As for the original processing: The number of nucleated cells in each sample was estimated from the amplification of reference gene primers within the assay. Sequence reads were collapsed and filtered to measure the absolute abundance of every unique TCRbeta CDR3 rearrangement. Productive Simpson clonality was computed per sample as the square root of Simpson's diversity index over productive rearrangements. TCRdb mirrors the immuneACCESS table, restricted to in-frame sequences. Some clones are absent from its copies; in checked studies, under half trace to an unresolved V gene, and the reason for the others is unknown. V and J calls and clone size are given by that table; D and trimming were obtained from the DNA. The sample table holds nearly 350,000 clones, of which roughly 87% were seen once. Over 0.8% of the sample rests with the top ten.

The research as a whole found: The quantity of clinical and demographic metadata differed by source and by participant and was supplied without curation.

Inclusive of the bounding cysteine and phenylalanine, the CDR3 is 14 residues long. Only CDR3 DNA remains: 42 bases, in frame from the first base. The V end loses 3 bases and the J end loses 8 bases, and a stretch of 13 bases separates them. The germline V gene (reference sequence) gives CDR1 as MNHEY and CDR2 as SMNVEV. Sequenced: PBMCs or T cells enriched from blood (not recorded which). This receptor chain uses TRBV27 and TRBJ1-4, with a tentative D gene TRBD1 over 5 matching bases. The sequence was collected from a woman aged 25 to 39 who had recovered from COVID-19. The CDR3 region reads CASSLTTRGEKLFF. In nucleotides, the sequence is TGTGCCAGCAGTTTGACGACTCGGGGGGAAAAACTGTTTTTT.